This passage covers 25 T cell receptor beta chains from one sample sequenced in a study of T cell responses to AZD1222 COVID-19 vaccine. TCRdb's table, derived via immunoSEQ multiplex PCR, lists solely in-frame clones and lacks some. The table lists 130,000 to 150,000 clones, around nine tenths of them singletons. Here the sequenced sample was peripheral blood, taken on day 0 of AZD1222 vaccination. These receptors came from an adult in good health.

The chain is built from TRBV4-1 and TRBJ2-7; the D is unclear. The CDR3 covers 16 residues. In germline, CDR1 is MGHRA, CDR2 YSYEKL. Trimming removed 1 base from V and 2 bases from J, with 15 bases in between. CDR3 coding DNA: TGCGCCAGCAGCCAAGTTAGGTCTGGCTGGGCCTACGAGCAGTACTTC. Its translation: CASSQVRSGWAYEQYF.

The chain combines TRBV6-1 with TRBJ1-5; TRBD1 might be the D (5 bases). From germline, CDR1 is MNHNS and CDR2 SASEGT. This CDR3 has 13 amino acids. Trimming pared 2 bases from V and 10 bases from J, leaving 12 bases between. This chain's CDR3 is CASSESRVVPQHF. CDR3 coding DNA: TGTGCCAGCAGTGAATCCAGGGTTGTACCCCAGCATTTT.

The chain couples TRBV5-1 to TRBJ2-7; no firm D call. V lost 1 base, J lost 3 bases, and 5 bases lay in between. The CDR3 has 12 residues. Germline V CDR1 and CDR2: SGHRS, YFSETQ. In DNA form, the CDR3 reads TGCGCCAGCAGCTTGAGCTTCTACGAGCAGTACTTC. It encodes CASSLSFYEQYF.

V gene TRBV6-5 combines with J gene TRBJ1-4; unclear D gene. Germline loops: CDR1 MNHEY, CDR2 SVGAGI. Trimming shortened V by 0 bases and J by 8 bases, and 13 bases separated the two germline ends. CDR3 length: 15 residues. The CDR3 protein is CASSYSSTSGEKLFF. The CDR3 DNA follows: TGTGCCAGCAGTTACTCGTCCACTAGTGGGGAAAAACTGTTTTTT.

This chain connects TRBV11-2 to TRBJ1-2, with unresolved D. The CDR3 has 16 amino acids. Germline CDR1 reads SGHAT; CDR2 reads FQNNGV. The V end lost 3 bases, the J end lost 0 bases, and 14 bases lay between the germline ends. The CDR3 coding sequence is TGTGCCAGCAGCTTCGAAAGGCCAGACACTAACTATGGCTACACCTTC. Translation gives CASSFERPDTNYGYTF.

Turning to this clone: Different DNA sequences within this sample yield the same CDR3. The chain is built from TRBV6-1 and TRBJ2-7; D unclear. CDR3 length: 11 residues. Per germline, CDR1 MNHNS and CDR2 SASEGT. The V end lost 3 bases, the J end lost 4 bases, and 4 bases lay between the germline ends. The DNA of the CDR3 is TGTGCCAGCAGTGACCGATACGAGCAGTACTTC. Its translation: CASSDRYEQYF.

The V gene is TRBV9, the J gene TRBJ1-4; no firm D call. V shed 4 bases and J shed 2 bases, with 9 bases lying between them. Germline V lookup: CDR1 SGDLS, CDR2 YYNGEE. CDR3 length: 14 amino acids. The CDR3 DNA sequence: TGTGCCAGCAGCCCCACGATGACTAATGAAAAACTGTTTTTT. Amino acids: CASSPTMTNEKLFF.

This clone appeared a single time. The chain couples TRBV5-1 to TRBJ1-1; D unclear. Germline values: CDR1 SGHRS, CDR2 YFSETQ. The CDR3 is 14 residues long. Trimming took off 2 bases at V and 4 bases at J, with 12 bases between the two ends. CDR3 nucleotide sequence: TGCGCCAGCAGCTTTGACTCCGGCCGCACTGAAGCTTTCTTT. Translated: CASSFDSGRTEAFF.

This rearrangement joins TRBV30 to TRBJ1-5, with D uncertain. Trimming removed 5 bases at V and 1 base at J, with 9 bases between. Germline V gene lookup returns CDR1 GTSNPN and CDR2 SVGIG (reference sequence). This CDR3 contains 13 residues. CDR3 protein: CAWGRESNQPQHF. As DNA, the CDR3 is TGTGCCTGGGGGAGGGAAAGCAATCAGCCCCAGCATTTT.

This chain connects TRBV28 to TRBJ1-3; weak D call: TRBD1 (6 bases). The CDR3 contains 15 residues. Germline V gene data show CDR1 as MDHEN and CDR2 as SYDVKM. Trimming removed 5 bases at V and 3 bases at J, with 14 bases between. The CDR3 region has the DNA TGTGCCAGCAGTCCCGGGACAACTTATGGAAACACCATATATTTT. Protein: CASSPGTTYGNTIYF. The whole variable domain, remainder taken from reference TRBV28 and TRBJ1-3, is DVKVTQSSRYLVKRTGEKVFLECVQDMDHENMFWYRQDPGLGLRLIYFSYDVKMKEKGDIPEGYSVSREKKERFSLILESASTNQTSMYLCASSPGTTYGNTIYFGEGSWLTVV.

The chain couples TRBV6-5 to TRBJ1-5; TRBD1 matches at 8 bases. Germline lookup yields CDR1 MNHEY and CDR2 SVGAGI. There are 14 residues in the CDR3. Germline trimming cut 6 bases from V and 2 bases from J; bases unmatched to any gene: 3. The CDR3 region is CASSLGQGNQPQHF. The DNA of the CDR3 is TGTGCCAGCAGCTTGGGACAGGGCAATCAGCCCCAGCATTTT.

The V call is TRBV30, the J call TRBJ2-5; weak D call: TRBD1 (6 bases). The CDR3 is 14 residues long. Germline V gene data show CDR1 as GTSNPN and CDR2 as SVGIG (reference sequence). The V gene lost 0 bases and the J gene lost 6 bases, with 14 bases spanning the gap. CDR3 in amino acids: CAWSVRTDLQTQYF. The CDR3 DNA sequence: TGTGCCTGGAGTGTTAGGACAGACCTACAGACCCAGTACTTC.

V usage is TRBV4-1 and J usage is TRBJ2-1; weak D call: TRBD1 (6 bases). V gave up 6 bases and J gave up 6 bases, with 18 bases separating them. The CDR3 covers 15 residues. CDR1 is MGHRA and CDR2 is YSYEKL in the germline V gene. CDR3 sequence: CASSPGLGAANEQFF. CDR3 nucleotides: TGCGCCAGCAGTCCAGGTCTGGGGGCCGCCAATGAGCAGTTCTTC.

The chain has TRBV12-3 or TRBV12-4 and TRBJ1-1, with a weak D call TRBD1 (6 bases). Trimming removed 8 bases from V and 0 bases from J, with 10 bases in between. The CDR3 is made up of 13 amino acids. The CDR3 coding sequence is TGTGCCAGCCTTGGGGGCATGAACACTGAAGCTTTCTTT. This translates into CASLGGMNTEAFF.

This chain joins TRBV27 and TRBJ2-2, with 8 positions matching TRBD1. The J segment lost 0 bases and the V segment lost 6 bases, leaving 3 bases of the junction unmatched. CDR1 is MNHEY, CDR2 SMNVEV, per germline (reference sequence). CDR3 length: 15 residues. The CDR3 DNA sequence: TGTGCCAGCAGATTGGGACAGGCGAACACCGGGGAGCTGTTTTTT. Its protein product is CASRLGQANTGELFF.

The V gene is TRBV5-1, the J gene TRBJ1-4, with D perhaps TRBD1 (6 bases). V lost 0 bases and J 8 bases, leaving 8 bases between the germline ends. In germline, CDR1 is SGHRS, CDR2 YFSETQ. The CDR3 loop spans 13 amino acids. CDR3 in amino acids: CASSLGTGEKLFF. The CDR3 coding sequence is TGCGCCAGCAGCTTGGGAACAGGGGAAAAACTGTTTTTT.

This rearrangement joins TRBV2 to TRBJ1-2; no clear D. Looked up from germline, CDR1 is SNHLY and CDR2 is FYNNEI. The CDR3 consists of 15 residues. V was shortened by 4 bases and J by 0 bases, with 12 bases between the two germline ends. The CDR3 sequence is CASSGKTQANYGYTF. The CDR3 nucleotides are TGTGCCAGCAGTGGCAAAACGCAGGCTAACTATGGCTACACCTTC.

Written as DNA, the CDR3 is TGTGCCAGCAGCGTAGCTGAGGGGGGGCGTTACGATGAGCAGTTCTTC. It codes for CASSVAEGGRYDEQFF. The chain employs TRBV9 and TRBJ2-1, with a tentative D call TRBD2 (7 bases). This CDR3 is 16 amino acids long. Germline CDR1 is SGDLS and CDR2 is YYNGEE. Deletions cut 0 bases from V and 8 bases from J, with 18 bases between.

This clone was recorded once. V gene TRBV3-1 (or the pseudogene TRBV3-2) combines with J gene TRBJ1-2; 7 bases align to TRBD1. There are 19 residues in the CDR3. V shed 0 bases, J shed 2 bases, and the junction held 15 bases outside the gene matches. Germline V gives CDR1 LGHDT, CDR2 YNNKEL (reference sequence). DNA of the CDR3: TGTGCCAGCAGCCAAGACCAACTCGGTAAGGGGGCCTTCAACTATGGCTACACCTTC. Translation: CASSQDQLGKGAFNYGYTF.

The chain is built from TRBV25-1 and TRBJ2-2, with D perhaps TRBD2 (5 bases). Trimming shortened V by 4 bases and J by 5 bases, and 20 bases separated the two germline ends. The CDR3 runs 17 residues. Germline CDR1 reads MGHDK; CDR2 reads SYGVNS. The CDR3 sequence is CASSGDRGERKTGELFF. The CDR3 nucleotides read TGTGCCAGCAGTGGTGATCGGGGTGAAAGGAAAACCGGGGAGCTGTTTTTT. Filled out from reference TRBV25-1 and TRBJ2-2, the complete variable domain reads EADIYQTPRYLVIGTGKKITLECSQTMGHDKMYWYQQDPGMELHLIHYSYGVNSTEKGDLSSESTVSRIRTEHFPLTLESARPSHTSQYLCASSGDRGERKTGELFFGEGSRLTVL.

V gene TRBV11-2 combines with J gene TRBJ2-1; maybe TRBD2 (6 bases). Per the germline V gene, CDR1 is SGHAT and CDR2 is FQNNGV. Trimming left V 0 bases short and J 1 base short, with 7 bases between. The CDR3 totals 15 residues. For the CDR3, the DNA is TGTGCCAGCAGCTTAGATCGGGGGTCCTACAATGAGCAGTTCTTC. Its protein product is CASSLDRGSYNEQFF.

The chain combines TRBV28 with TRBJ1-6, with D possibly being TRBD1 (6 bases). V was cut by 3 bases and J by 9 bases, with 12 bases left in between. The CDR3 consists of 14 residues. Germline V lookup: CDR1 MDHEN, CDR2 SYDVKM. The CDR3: CASSFRGQGSPLHF. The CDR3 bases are TGTGCCAGCAGTTTTCGGGGGCAGGGTTCACCCCTCCACTTT. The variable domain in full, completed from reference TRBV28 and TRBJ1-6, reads DVKVTQSSRYLVKRTGEKVFLECVQDMDHENMFWYRQDPGLGLRLIYFSYDVKMKEKGDIPEGYSVSREKKERFSLILESASTNQTSMYLCASSFRGQGSPLHFGNGTRLTVT.

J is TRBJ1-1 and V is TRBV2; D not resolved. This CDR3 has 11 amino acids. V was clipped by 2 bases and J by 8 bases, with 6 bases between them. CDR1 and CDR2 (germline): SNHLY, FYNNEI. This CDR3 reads CASSEITEAFF. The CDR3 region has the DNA TGTGCCAGCAGTGAAATAACAGAAGCTTTCTTT. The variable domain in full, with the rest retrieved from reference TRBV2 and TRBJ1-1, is EPEVTQTPSHQVTQMGQEVILRCVPISNHLYFYWYRQILGQKVEFLVSFYNNEISEKSEIFDDQFSVERPDGSNFTLKIRSTKLEDSAMYFCASSEITEAFFGQGTRLTVV.

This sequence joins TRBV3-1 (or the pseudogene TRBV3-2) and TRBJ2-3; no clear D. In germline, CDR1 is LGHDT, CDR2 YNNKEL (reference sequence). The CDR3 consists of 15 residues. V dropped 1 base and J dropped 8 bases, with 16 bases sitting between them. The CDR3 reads CASSQGAFDLGTQYF. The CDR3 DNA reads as TGTGCCAGCAGCCAAGGGGCTTTCGACCTGGGTACGCAGTATTTT.

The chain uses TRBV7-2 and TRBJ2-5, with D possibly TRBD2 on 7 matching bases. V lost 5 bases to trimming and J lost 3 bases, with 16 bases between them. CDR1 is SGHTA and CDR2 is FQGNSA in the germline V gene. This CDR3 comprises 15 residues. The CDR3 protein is CASSPGAGVKETQYF. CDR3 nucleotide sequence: TGTGCCAGCAGCCCGGGGGCGGGAGTGAAAGAGACCCAGTACTTC.